One T cell receptor (beta chain) is described in this entry. This specimen comes from a study of blood T cells in healthy people across ages. Combining a sample-barcoded 5' primer with a J-beta primer mix, a second PCR ran for roughly 7 to 11 cycles. From the 5' RACE reads, TCRdb called clonotypes with MiXCR, one entry per CDR3 protein. The sample holds about a million distinct CDR3 sequences; about 51% are singletons and the top ten take 20% to 25%. CDR3 length: 15 residues. Germline V gene sequence: CDR1 SGHVS, CDR2 FQNEAQ. The junction had 6 bases not matched to a gene; V was cut back by 6 bases and J by 3 bases.

The source of this sequence is an older woman in good health. The chain couples TRBV7-8 to TRBJ2-1, with 9 bases aligning to TRBD2. Sequencing was performed on blood. This CDR3 is CASSSSGSDYNEQFF. CDR3 nucleotides: TGTGCCAGCAGTAGTAGCGGGAGTGACTACAATGAGCAGTTCTTC.